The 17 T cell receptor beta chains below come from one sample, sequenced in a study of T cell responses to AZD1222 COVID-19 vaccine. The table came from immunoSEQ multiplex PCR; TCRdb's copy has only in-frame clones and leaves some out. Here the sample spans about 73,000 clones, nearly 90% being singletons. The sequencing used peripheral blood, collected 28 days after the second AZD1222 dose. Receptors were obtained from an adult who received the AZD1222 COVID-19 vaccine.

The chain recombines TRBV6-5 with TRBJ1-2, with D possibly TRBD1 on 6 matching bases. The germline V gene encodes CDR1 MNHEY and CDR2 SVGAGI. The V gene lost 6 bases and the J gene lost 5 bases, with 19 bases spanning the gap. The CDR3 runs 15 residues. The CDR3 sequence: CASRQQPGHGYGYTF. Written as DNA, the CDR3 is TGTGCCAGCAGACAACAACCGGGACACGGATATGGCTACACCTTC.

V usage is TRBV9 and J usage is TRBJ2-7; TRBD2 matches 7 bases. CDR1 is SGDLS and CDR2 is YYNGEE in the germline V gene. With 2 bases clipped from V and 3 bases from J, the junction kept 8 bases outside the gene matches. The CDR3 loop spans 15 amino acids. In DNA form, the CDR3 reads TGTGCCAGCAGCGTTTCTAGCGGTCCGTTCTACGAGCAGTACTTC. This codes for CASSVSSGPFYEQYF. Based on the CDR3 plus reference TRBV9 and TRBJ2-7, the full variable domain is DSGVTQTPKHLITATGQRVTLRCSPRSGDLSVYWYQQSLDQGLQFLIQYYNGEERAKGNILERFSAQQFPDLHSELNLSSLELGDSALYFCASSVSSGPFYEQYFGPGTRLTVT.

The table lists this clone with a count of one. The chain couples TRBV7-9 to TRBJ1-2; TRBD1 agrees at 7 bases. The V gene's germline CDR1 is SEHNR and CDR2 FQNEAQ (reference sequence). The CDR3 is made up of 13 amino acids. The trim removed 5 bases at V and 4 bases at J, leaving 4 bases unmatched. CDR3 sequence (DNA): TGTGCCAGCAGCCCGGGACAGTCCTATGGCTACACCTTC. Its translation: CASSPGQSYGYTF.

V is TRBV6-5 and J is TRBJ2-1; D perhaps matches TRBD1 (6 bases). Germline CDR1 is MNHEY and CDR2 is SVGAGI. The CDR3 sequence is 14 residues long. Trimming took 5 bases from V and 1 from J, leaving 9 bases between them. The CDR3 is CASSPGTSYNEQFF. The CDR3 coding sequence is TGTGCCAGCAGTCCTGGGACATCCTACAATGAGCAGTTCTTC.

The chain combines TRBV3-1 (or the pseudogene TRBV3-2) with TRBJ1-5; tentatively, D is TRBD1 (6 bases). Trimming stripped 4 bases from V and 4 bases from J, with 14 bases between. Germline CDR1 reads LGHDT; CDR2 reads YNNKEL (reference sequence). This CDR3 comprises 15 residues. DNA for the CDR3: TGTGCCAGCAGCCCCACTTTACAGGGTAATCAGCCCCAGCATTTT. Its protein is CASSPTLQGNQPQHF.

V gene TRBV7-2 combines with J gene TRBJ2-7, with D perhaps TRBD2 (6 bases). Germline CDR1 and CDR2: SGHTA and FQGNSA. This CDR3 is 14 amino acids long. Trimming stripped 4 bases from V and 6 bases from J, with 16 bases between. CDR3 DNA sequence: TGTGCCAGCAGCTCCCCCCTGGGAGGCACCGAGCAGTACTTC. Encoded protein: CASSSPLGGTEQYF.

The CDR3 sequence is CASSPTMALYTF. CDR3 coding DNA: TGTGCCAGCAGTCCTACCATGGCCCTCTACACCTTC. V and J are TRBV28 and TRBJ1-2; D is undetermined. The CDR3 has 12 amino acids. Trimming cost V 5 bases and J 10 bases, with 14 bases left between them. Germline values: CDR1 MDHEN, CDR2 SYDVKM.

The CDR3 here is CASSYNRGAGAKLFF. The DNA for the CDR3 is TGTGCCAGCAGTTATAACCGTGGGGCAGGGGCAAAACTGTTTTTT. The rearrangement joins TRBV7-8 to TRBJ1-4; D is perhaps TRBD1 (6 bases). Germline loops: CDR1 SGHVS, CDR2 FQNEAQ. This CDR3 is built from 15 residues. V shed 6 bases and J shed 10 bases, with 21 bases lying between them.

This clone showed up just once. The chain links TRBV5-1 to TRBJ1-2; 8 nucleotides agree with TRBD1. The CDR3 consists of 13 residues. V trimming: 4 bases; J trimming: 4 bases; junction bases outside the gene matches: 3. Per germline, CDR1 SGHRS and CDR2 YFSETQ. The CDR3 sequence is CASSPGQGYGYTF. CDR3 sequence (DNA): TGCGCCAGCAGCCCAGGACAGGGCTATGGCTACACCTTC.

The CDR3 nucleotides are TGTGCCAGCAGCCAGTCTCCGGGACAGGGCTCACTTACGCAGTATTTT. Residues: CASSQSPGQGSLTQYF. This chain connects TRBV3-1 (or the pseudogene TRBV3-2) to TRBJ2-3; TRBD1 aligns across 9 bases. This CDR3 is built from 16 residues. V gave up 3 bases and J gave up 8 bases; unmatched junction bases: 12. Germline values: CDR1 LGHDT, CDR2 YNNKEL (reference sequence).

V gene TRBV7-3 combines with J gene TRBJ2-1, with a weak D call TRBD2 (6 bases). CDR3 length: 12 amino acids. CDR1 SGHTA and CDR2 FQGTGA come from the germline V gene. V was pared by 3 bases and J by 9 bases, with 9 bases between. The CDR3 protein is CASSFAGSEQFF. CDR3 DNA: TGTGCCAGCAGCTTCGCGGGGAGTGAGCAGTTCTTC.

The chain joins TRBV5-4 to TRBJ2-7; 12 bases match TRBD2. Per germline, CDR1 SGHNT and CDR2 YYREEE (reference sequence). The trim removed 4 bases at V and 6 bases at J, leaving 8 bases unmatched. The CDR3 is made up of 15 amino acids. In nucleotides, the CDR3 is TGTGCCAGCAGCCCTGGACTAGCGGGATCTGTCGAGCAGTACTTC. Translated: CASSPGLAGSVEQYF.

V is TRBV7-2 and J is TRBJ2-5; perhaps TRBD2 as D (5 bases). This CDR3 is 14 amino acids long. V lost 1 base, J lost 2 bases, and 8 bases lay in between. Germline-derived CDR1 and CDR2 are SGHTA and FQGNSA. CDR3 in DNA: TGTGCCAGCAGCTTAGAAAGCGGTCAAGAGACCCAGTACTTC. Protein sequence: CASSLESGQETQYF.

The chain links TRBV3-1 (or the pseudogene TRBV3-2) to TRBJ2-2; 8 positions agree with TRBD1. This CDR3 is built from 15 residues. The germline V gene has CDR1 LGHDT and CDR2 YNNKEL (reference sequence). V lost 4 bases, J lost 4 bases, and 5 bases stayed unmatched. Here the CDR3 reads CASSRRQGSTGELFF. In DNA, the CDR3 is TGTGCCAGCAGCCGGCGACAGGGGAGCACCGGGGAGCTGTTTTTT.

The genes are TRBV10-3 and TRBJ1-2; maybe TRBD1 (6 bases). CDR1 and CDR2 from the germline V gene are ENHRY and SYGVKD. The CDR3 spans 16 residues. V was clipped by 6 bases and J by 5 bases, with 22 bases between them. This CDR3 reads CAIRVALQGRGYGYTF. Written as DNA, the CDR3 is TGTGCCATCAGGGTCGCCCTACAGGGTAGAGGGTATGGCTACACCTTC.

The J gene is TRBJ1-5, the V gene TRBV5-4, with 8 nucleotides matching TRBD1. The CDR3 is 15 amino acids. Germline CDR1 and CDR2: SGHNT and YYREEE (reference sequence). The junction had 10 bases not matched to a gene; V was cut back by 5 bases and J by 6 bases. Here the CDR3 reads CASSSDREVGQPQHF. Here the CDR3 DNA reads TGTGCCAGCAGTTCGGACAGGGAAGTGGGTCAGCCCCAGCATTTT.

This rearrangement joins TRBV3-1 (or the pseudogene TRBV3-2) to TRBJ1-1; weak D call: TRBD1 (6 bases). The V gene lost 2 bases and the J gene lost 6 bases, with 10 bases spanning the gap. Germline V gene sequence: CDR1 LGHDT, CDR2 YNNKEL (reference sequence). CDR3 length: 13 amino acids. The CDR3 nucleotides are TGTGCCAGCAGCCAACAGGGGATATCTGAAGCTTTCTTT. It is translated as CASSQQGISEAFF.